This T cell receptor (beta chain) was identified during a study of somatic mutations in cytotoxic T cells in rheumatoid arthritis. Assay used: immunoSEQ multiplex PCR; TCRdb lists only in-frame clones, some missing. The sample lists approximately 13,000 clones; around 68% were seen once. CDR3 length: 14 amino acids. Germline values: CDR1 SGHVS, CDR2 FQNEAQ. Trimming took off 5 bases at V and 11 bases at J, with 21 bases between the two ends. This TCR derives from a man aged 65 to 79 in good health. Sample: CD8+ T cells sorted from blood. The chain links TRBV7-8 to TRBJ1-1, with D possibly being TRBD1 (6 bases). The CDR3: CASSLGTPDRLAFF. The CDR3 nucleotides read TGTGCCAGCAGCCTAGGGACACCGGATAGGTTGGCTTTCTTT.